One sample yielded the 2 T cell receptor beta chains listed below, sequenced in a study of cytomegalovirus exposure and HLA in healthy donors. The study ran its PCR with 60 Vbeta and 13 Jbeta primers. Profiling relied on immunoSEQ multiplex PCR, and the TCRdb table lists in-frame clones only, not all of them. The sample includes roughly 240,000 clones, 85% seen only once; the top ten take around 0.22%. Source material: PBMCs. The source is a girl aged 2-15 years in good health and CMV-seronegative.

This chain connects TRBV5-6 to TRBJ1-3, with D hard to call. The CDR3 extends over 14 amino acids. Trimming shortened V by 0 bases and J by 5 bases, and 9 bases separated the two germline ends. Germline lookup yields CDR1 SGHDT and CDR2 YYEEEE. CDR3: CASSLGNYRNTIYF. The CDR3 DNA is TGTGCCAGCAGCTTGGGAAACTACAGAAACACCATATATTTT. The variable domain in full, completed from reference TRBV5-6 and TRBJ1-3, reads DAGVTQSPTHLIKTRGQQVTLRCSPKSGHDTVSWYQQALGQGPQFIFQYYEEEERQRGNFPDRFSGHQFPNYSSELNVNALLLGDSALYLCASSLGNYRNTIYFGEGSWLTVV.

V is TRBV25-1 and J is TRBJ1-4; perhaps TRBD1 as D (5 bases). CDR3 length equals 14 residues. Trimming removed 2 bases at V and 8 bases at J, with 12 bases between. In germline, CDR1 is MGHDK, CDR2 SYGVNS. CDR3 residues: CASSETGVREKLFF. The CDR3, as DNA: TGTGCCAGCAGTGAAACGGGGGTACGGGAAAAACTGTTTTTT.